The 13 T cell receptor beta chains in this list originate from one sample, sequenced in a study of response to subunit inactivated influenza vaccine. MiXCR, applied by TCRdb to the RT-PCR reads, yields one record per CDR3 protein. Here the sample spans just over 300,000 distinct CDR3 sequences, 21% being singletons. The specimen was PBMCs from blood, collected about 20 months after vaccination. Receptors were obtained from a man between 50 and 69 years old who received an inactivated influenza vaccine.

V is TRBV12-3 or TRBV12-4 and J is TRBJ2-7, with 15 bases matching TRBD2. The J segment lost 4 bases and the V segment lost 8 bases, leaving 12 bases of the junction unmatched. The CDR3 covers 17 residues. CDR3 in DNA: TGTGCCAGCCGTGGACTAGCGGGAGGGCCTGAGGGATACGAGCAGTACTTC. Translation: CASRGLAGGPEGYEQYF.

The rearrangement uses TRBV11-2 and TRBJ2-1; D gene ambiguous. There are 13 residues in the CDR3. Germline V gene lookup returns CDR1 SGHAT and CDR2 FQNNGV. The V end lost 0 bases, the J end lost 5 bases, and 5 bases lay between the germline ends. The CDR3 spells CASSLDGDNEQFF. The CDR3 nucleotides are TGTGCCAGCAGCTTAGACGGTGACAATGAGCAGTTCTTC. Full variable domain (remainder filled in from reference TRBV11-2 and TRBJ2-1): EAGVAQSPRYKIIEKRQSVAFWCNPISGHATLYWYQQILGQGPKLLIQFQNNGVVDDSQLPKDRFSAERLKGVDSTLKIQPAKLEDSAVYLCASSLDGDNEQFFGPGTRLTVL.

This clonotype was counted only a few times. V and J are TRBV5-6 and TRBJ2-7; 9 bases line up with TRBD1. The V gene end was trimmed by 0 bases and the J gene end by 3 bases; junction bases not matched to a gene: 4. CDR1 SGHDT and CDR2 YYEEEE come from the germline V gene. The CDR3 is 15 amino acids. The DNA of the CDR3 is TGTGCCAGCAGCTTGGCGCCGGGACAGGGCTACGAGCAGTACTTC. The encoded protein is CASSLAPGQGYEQYF.

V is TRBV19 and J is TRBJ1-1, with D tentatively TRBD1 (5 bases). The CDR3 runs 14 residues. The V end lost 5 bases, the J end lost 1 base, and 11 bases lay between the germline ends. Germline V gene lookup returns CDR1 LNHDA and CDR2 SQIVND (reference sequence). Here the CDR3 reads CASSPWGWNTEAFF. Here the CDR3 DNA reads TGTGCCAGTAGTCCGTGGGGCTGGAACACTGAAGCTTTCTTT.

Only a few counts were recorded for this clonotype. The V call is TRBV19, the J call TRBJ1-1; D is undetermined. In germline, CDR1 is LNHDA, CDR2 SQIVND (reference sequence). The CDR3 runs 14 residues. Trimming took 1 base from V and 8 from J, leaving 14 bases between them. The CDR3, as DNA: TGTGCCAGTAGTATAGGCTCGACTGGATCGGAAGCTTTCTTT. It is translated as CASSIGSTGSEAFF. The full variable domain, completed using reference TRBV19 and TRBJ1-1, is DGGITQSPKYLFRKEGQNVTLSCEQNLNHDAMYWYRQDPGQGLRLIYYSQIVNDFQKGDIAEGYSVSREKKESFPLTVTSAQKNPTAFYLCASSIGSTGSEAFFGQGTRLTVV.

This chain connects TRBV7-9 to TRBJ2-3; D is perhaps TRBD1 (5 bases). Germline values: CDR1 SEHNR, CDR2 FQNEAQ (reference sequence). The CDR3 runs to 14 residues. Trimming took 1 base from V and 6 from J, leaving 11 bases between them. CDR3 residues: CASSLDLNRDTQYF. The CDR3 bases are TGTGCCAGCAGCTTAGACCTGAACAGGGATACGCAGTATTTT.

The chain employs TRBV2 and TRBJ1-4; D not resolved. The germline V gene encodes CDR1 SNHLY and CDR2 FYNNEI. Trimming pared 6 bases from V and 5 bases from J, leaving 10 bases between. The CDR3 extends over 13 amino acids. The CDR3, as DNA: TGTGCCAGCAGCAACGGGCAAAATGAAAAACTGTTTTTT. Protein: CASSNGQNEKLFF.

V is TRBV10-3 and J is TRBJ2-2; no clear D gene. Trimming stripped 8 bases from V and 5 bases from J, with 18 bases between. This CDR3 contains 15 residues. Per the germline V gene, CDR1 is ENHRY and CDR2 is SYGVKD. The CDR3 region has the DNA TGTGCCATCGGTTCGCAGGCGCCGGGTACCGGGGAGCTGTTTTTT. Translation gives CAIGSQAPGTGELFF.

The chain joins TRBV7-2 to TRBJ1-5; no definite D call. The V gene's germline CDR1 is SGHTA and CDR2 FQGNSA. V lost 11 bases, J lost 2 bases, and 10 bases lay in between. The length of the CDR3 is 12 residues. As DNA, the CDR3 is TGTGCCCCCAAGCGACGCAATCAGCCCCAGCATTTT. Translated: CAPKRRNQPQHF.

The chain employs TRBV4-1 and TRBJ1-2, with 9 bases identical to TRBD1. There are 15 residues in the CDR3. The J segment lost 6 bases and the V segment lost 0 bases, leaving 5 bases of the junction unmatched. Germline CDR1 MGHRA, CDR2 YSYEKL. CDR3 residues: CASSQDLDRGDGYTF. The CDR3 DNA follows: TGCGCCAGCAGCCAAGATCTGGACAGGGGCGATGGCTACACCTTC.

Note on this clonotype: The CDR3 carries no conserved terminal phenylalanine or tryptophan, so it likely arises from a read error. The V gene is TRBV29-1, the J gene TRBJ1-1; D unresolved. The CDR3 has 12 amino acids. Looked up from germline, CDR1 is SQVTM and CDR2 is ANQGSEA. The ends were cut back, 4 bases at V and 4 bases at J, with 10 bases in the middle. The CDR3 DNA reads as TGCAGCGTTGGAAAGAGCGGCACTGAAGCTTTCGTT. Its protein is CSVGKSGTEAFV.

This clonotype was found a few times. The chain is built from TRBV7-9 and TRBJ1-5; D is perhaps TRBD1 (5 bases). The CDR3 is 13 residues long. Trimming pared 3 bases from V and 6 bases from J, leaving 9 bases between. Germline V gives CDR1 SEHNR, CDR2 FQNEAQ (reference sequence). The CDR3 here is CASSFDQGQPQHF. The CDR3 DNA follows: TGTGCCAGCAGCTTTGATCAGGGTCAGCCCCAGCATTTT.

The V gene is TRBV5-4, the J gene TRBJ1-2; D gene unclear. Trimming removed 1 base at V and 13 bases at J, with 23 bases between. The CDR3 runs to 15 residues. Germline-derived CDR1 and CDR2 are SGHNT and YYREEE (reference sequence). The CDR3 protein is CASSLFQTHLFVATF. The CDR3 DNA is TGTGCCAGCAGCTTGTTTCAGACCCACCTTTTTGTGGCCACCTTC.